This TCR beta chain was identified during a study of beta chain features in type 1 diabetes. Overall study results and limits: For Type 1 diabetes patients, all four CD4+ subsets carried TCRB CDR3s that were moderately but significantly shorter.

All of the isolated RNA was reverse transcribed, so expressed TCRB transcripts were sequenced. Reads from naive, central memory and regulatory T cell samples averaged about 3.3 million. Generated by immunoSEQ multiplex PCR, the TCRdb table keeps only in-frame clones and is missing some. Found here are roughly 340,000 clones, roughly 12% of them singletons; the top ten hold around 0.016%. There are a few counts of this clone. Antigen: not known. The CDR3 covers 14 residues. Trimming took 1 base from V and 2 from J, leaving 7 bases between them. Germline assignment: CDR1 SGDLS and CDR2 YYNGEE. The rearrangement uses TRBV9 and TRBJ2-1, with a possible D match to TRBD2 (5 bases). The clonotype was recovered from a woman younger than 30 with type 1 diabetes. The source material was naive CD4+ T cells from blood. The CDR3 here is CASSVSGTYNEQFF. CDR3 nucleotide sequence: TGTGCCAGCAGCGTATCGGGAACCTACAATGAGCAGTTCTTC.